The T cell receptor (beta chain) described here comes from a study of blood T cell repertoires in COVID-19. Study summary: Acute and convalescent COVID-19 samples came from the United States, Italy and Spain.

Cohort assignment relied on participant-reported clinical history. The CDR3 is made up of 17 amino acids. Germline CDR1 reads SGHTS; CDR2 reads YDEGEE. The V end lost 0 bases, the J end lost 0 bases, and 14 bases lay between the germline ends. Per the authors' pipeline: Amplified reference gene primers provided the basis for estimating nucleated cell counts. Profiled with immunoSEQ multiplex PCR; TCRdb holds only in-frame clones, not every one. Clone size and V and J calls were adopted from that table, with D and trimming inferred from the DNA. The sample yields about 210,000 clones, about 81% seen once.

The sequenced sample was PBMCs or T cells enriched from blood (not recorded which). The chain uses TRBV5-8 and TRBJ2-3; D is unresolved. The receptor comes from a man between 40 and 49 years old who had recovered from COVID-19. CDR3 sequence: CASSLGALAASTDTQYF. As DNA, the CDR3 is TGTGCCAGCAGCTTGGGGGCCTTGGCAGCTAGCACAGATACGCAGTATTTT.